Following are 11 T cell receptor beta chains from one sample sequenced in a study of cytomegalovirus exposure and HLA in healthy donors. Primers included in the PCR were 60 Vbeta and 13 Jbeta primers. Assay used: immunoSEQ multiplex PCR; TCRdb lists only in-frame clones, some missing. The sample lists about 92,000 clones; around four fifths were seen once. Sequencing was done on a sample of PBMCs. The receptors were gathered from a woman younger than 35 in good health and CMV-seropositive.

This rearrangement joins TRBV6-6 to TRBJ1-5; D gene unclear. This CDR3 has 14 residues. Germline V gene lookup returns CDR1 MNHNY and CDR2 SVGAGI (reference sequence). The V end lost 6 bases, the J end lost 4 bases, and 13 bases lay between the germline ends. This CDR3 is CASSRTIPNQPQHF. The CDR3 DNA sequence: TGTGCCAGCAGCCGTACAATTCCGAATCAGCCCCAGCATTTT.

The V and J genes are TRBV7-9 and TRBJ2-7, with D perhaps TRBD1 (5 bases). V was cut by 5 bases and J by 1 base, with 12 bases left in between. CDR3 length: 14 amino acids. Germline V gene data show CDR1 as SEHNR and CDR2 as FQNEAQ (reference sequence). CDR3 in DNA: TGTGCCAGCAGCCAGGGATACCAGTCCTACGAGCAGTACTTC. This translates into CASSQGYQSYEQYF.

The gene calls are TRBV7-9 and TRBJ2-7; 13 bases match TRBD2. The CDR3 extends over 19 amino acids. The V and J ends lost 1 base and 7 bases, in that order; junction bases with no gene match: 16. From germline, CDR1 is SEHNR and CDR2 FQNEAQ (reference sequence). The CDR3 nucleotides are TGTGCCAGCAGCTTAGGGCCCCTCACACTAGCGGGAGGGCCATATGAGCAGTACTTC. Protein: CASSLGPLTLAGGPYEQYF.

The V call is TRBV6-1, the J call TRBJ2-3, with TRBD2 identical over 10 bases. This CDR3 comprises 14 residues. The junction had 6 bases not matched to a gene; V was cut back by 8 bases and J by 4 bases. Germline loops: CDR1 MNHNS, CDR2 SASEGT. The CDR3 coding sequence is TGTGCCAGCCTAACTAGCGGGGACCCAGATACGCAGTATTTT. Amino acid sequence: CASLTSGDPDTQYF.

A remark on this clone: This same CDR3 is encoded by further DNA sequences in the sample. The J gene is TRBJ2-3, the V gene TRBV5-4, with 8 positions matching TRBD1. The germline V gene has CDR1 SGHNT and CDR2 YYREEE (reference sequence). The CDR3 is made up of 14 amino acids. The V segment lost 4 bases and the J segment 0 bases; nucleotides outside the gene matches: 1. CDR3 residues: CASSRQGSTDTQYF. The DNA for the CDR3 is TGTGCCAGCAGCAGACAGGGGAGCACAGATACGCAGTATTTT.

This clone was seen a handful of times. This sequence joins TRBV6-5 and TRBJ1-4; unclear D gene. Trimming left V 6 bases short and J 12 bases short, with 14 bases between. This CDR3 comprises 12 residues. Germline assignment: CDR1 MNHEY and CDR2 SVGAGI. CDR3 protein: CASRGRGPELFF. CDR3 bases: TGTGCCAGCAGAGGGCGGGGTCCAGAACTGTTTTTT.

Written as DNA, the CDR3 is TGCGCCAGCAGCCCCCGCAGTTACACAGATACGCAGTATTTT. Its protein product is CASSPRSYTDTQYF. The genes are TRBV4-1 and TRBJ2-3, with no clear D. Germline V gene lookup returns CDR1 MGHRA and CDR2 YSYEKL. Trimming shortened V by 4 bases and J by 2 bases, and 10 bases separated the two germline ends. The CDR3 consists of 14 residues.

The V call is TRBV30, the J call TRBJ2-1; 9 bases match TRBD2. J gave up 8 bases and V 1 base, and 6 bases lay outside the gene matches. The CDR3 has 14 amino acids. CDR1 is GTSNPN and CDR2 is SVGIG in the germline V gene (reference sequence). CDR3 region: CAWSAGLANHEQFF. CDR3 sequence (DNA): TGTGCCTGGAGTGCGGGACTAGCCAACCATGAGCAGTTCTTC.

CDR3: CASSYKSTANYGYTF. CDR3 in DNA: TGTGCCAGCAGTTACAAATCGACAGCTAACTATGGCTACACCTTC. The chain joins TRBV6-5 to TRBJ1-2, with D perhaps TRBD1 (5 bases). Germline CDR1 is MNHEY and CDR2 is SVGAGI. The CDR3 consists of 15 residues. Trimming removed 2 bases from V and 0 bases from J, with 10 bases in between.

The chain uses TRBV7-8 and TRBJ2-5, with 8 bases matching TRBD1. Germline V gene data show CDR1 as SGHVS and CDR2 as FQNEAQ. This CDR3 region has 15 residues. V was clipped by 5 bases and J by 4 bases; unmatched bases: 9. The CDR3 loop reads CASSQRQGLGETQYF. CDR3 DNA: TGTGCCAGCAGCCAGAGACAGGGGTTAGGAGAGACCCAGTACTTC.

The genes are TRBV6-5 and TRBJ1-2, with D hard to call. The CDR3 has 14 amino acids. V lost 5 bases and J lost 5, with 15 bases in between. CDR1 and CDR2 from the germline V gene are MNHEY and SVGAGI. CDR3 in amino acids: CASSRRRREYGYTF. The CDR3 bases are TGTGCCAGCAGTCGGAGGCGGAGAGAGTATGGCTACACCTTC.